This TCR beta chain was documented in a study of beta chain features in type 1 diabetes. Regarding the study as a whole: Shortening of TCRB CDR3s, moderate but significant, appeared in all four CD4+ subsets of Type 1 diabetes patients.

In its sample, this clone was seen a few times. Its target is not known. V was pared by 2 bases and J by 7 bases, with 7 bases of the junction left unmatched. Germline V gives CDR1 MNHEY, CDR2 SVGAGI. The CDR3 totals 15 residues. As every portion of the isolated RNA was reverse transcribed, the sequencing read expressed TCRB transcripts. Read counts averaged around 3.6 million for samples of naive, central memory and regulatory T cells. This table comes from immunoSEQ multiplex PCR, and its TCRdb copy is limited to in-frame clones, with some not included. Among 500,000 to 800,000 clones listed, around 12% were seen once.

Sequences were obtained from naive CD4+ T cells from blood. The rearrangement uses TRBV6-5 and TRBJ2-1; 8 positions agree with TRBD1. This TCR came from a man younger than 40 with type 1 diabetes. The CDR3 loop reads CASSYQGANGNEQFF. CDR3 coding DNA: TGTGCCAGCAGTTACCAGGGGGCGAATGGGAATGAGCAGTTCTTC.